This is a list of T cell receptor beta chains from one sample in a study of blood T cell repertoires in COVID-19. TCRdb keeps only in-frame clones here, not all; method: immunoSEQ multiplex PCR. This sample has 300,000 to 400,000 clones, with 80% to 90% found just once. Sequencing was performed on PBMCs or T cells enriched from blood (not recorded which). The receptors come from a woman aged 40 to 49 with acute COVID-19. Both conserved end residues are part of each CDR3. D genes are given only for firm matches. The listing skips clone size in some rows; elsewhere it reads once, few, many or a size class.

CDR3 length: 12
V gene: TRBV6-1
J gene: TRBJ2-7
D gene: -
clone size: -
CDR3 DNA: TGTGCCAGCCTGTCAGGGATTTCCGAGCAGTACTTC
CDR3 protein: CASLSGISEQYF

CDR3 length: 16
V gene: TRBV14
J gene: TRBJ2-6
D gene: TRBD1
clone size: -
CDR3 DNA: TGTGCCAGCAGCCTTAGACAGGGGTCTGGGGCCAACGTCCTGACTTTC
CDR3 protein: CASSLRQGSGANVLTF

CDR3 length: 12
V gene: TRBV29-1
J gene: TRBJ2-7
D gene: -
clone size: -
CDR3 DNA: TGCAGCGTTGAACTTCAGGACTACGAGCAGTACTTC
CDR3 protein: CSVELQDYEQYF

CDR3 length: 15
V gene: TRBV7-8
J gene: TRBJ1-1
D gene: -
clone size: few
CDR3 DNA: TGTGCCAGCAGCTTAATCAGGACAATAAACGCTGAAGCTTTCTTT
CDR3 protein: CASSLIRTINAEAFF

CDR3 length: 14
V gene: TRBV10-2
J gene: TRBJ2-3
D gene: TRBD1
clone size: -
CDR3 DNA: TGCGCCAGCAGTGAGGACAGGGACACAGATACGCAGTATTTT
CDR3 protein: CASSEDRDTDTQYF

CDR3 length: 18
V gene: TRBV7-9
J gene: TRBJ2-5
D gene: TRBD2
clone size: -
CDR3 DNA: TGTGCCAGCAGCTACGGACTAGCGGGAGGGGGGTACCAAGAGACCCAGTACTTC
CDR3 protein: CASSYGLAGGGYQETQYF

CDR3 length: 15
V gene: TRBV27
J gene: TRBJ1-1
D gene: TRBD1
clone size: -
CDR3 DNA: TGTGCCAGCAGTTTATCGCCGGGACAGGACACTGAAGCTTTCTTT
CDR3 protein: CASSLSPGQDTEAFF

CDR3 length: 17
V gene: TRBV7-2
J gene: TRBJ2-5
D gene: TRBD2
clone size: -
CDR3 DNA: TGTGCCAGCAGCTTAGGGACTAGCGGGAGGGGAGGCGAGACCCAGTACTTC
CDR3 protein: CASSLGTSGRGGETQYF

CDR3 length: 14
V gene: TRBV18
J gene: TRBJ1-1
D gene: -
clone size: -
CDR3 DNA: TGTGCCAGCTCACCACCGTTCGGGAACACTGAAGCTTTCTTT
CDR3 protein: CASSPPFGNTEAFF

CDR3 length: 13
V gene: TRBV5-1
J gene: TRBJ1-2
D gene: -
clone size: -
CDR3 DNA: TGCGCCAGCAGCTCCGCTAGGGGTTATAGCTACACCTTC
CDR3 protein: CASSSARGYSYTF

CDR3 length: 15
V gene: TRBV6-5
J gene: TRBJ1-2
D gene: TRBD1
clone size: -
CDR3 DNA: TGTGCCAGCAGTTGGGGGCCGGGACAGGGTCATGGCTACACCTTC
CDR3 protein: CASSWGPGQGHGYTF

CDR3 length: 13
V gene: TRBV29-1
J gene: TRBJ1-6
D gene: -
clone size: -
CDR3 DNA: TGCAGCGTTGTATACAGGCCGAATTCACCCCTCCACTTT
CDR3 protein: CSVVYRPNSPLHF

CDR3 length: 13
V gene: TRBV19
J gene: TRBJ2-7
D gene: -
clone size: few
CDR3 DNA: TGTGCCAGTAGCAAGGGGGTCTCCTACGAGCAGTACTTC
CDR3 protein: CASSKGVSYEQYF

CDR3 length: 17
V gene: TRBV4-2
J gene: TRBJ2-2
D gene: -
clone size: -
CDR3 DNA: TGTGCCAGCAGCCACGCCCTAGGACGGACAACGACCGGGGAGCTGTTTTTT
CDR3 protein: CASSHALGRTTTGELFF

CDR3 length: 14
V gene: TRBV6-5
J gene: TRBJ2-3
D gene: -
clone size: -
CDR3 DNA: TGTGCCAGCAACCAGGGGTACATCACAGATACGCAGTATTTT
CDR3 protein: CASNQGYITDTQYF

CDR3 length: 14
V gene: TRBV5-1
J gene: TRBJ2-1
D gene: TRBD1
clone size: few
CDR3 DNA: TGCGCCAGCAGCTTACCACAGGGGTACAATGAGCAGTTCTTC
CDR3 protein: CASSLPQGYNEQFF

CDR3 length: 17
V gene: TRBV5-4
J gene: TRBJ2-3
D gene: TRBD2
clone size: once
CDR3 DNA: TGTGCCAGCAGCTTGGGTGGTAGCGGGGGGTACACAGATACGCAGTATTTT
CDR3 protein: CASSLGGSGGYTDTQYF

CDR3 length: 13
V gene: TRBV6-5
J gene: TRBJ2-6
D gene: -
clone size: -
CDR3 DNA: TGTGCCAGCAGCCGCTCTGGGGCCAACGTCCTGACTTTC
CDR3 protein: CASSRSGANVLTF

CDR3 length: 14
V gene: TRBV5-6
J gene: TRBJ1-1
D gene: -
clone size: -
CDR3 DNA: TGTGCCAGCAGTCAGGGGAAAAGGTATGGTGAAGCTTTCTTT
CDR3 protein: CASSQGKRYGEAFF

CDR3 length: 13
V gene: TRBV7-2
J gene: TRBJ2-7
D gene: -
clone size: -
CDR3 DNA: TGTGCCAGCAGCTTAGTCTCAGGGCACGAGCAGTACTTC
CDR3 protein: CASSLVSGHEQYF

CDR3 length: 13
V gene: TRBV10-3
J gene: TRBJ2-3
D gene: -
clone size: once
CDR3 DNA: TGTGCCATCAGTGACGGGGGCACAGATACGCAGTATTTT
CDR3 protein: CAISDGGTDTQYF

CDR3 length: 17
V gene: TRBV28
J gene: TRBJ1-2
D gene: -
clone size: -
CDR3 DNA: TGTGCCAGCCGCCGTCTGGGGCTGTCAGATACTAACTATGGCTACACCTTC
CDR3 protein: CASRRLGLSDTNYGYTF

CDR3 length: 15
V gene: TRBV5-6
J gene: TRBJ1-1
D gene: -
clone size: -
CDR3 DNA: TGTGCCAGCAGCTTGATTCCAGGGTTGGACACTGAAGCTTTCTTT
CDR3 protein: CASSLIPGLDTEAFF

CDR3 length: 14
V gene: TRBV27
J gene: TRBJ2-5
D gene: TRBD1
clone size: once
CDR3 DNA: TGTGCCAGCAGCGGTACACAGGGGCTGGAGACCCAGTACTTC
CDR3 protein: CASSGTQGLETQYF

CDR3 length: 17
V gene: TRBV4-1
J gene: TRBJ2-1
D gene: TRBD2
clone size: -
CDR3 DNA: TGCGCCAGCAGCCAAGTCGGTCGGGAGGGCCTAAGGGATGAGCAGTTCTTC
CDR3 protein: CASSQVGREGLRDEQFF

CDR3 length: 13
V gene: TRBV2
J gene: TRBJ2-7
D gene: TRBD2
clone size: -
CDR3 DNA: TGTGCCAGCGGCGGGCGGGAGATGGGGGAGCAGTACTTC
CDR3 protein: CASGGREMGEQYF